The rows below give T cell receptor beta chains drawn from one sample of a study of neoadjuvant nivolumab and ipilimumab in lung cancer. This table comes from immunoSEQ multiplex PCR, and its TCRdb copy is limited to in-frame clones, with some not included. The profile shows some 10,000 clones, approximately 80% of them singletons. The specimen was tumor tissue, collected after neoadjuvant nivolumab, alone or with ipilimumab, at or shortly before surgery. Every receptor here comes from an adult with non-small cell lung cancer. Both conserved end residues are part of each CDR3.

V gene | CDR3 protein
TRBV7-9 | CASSQSSGNTIYF
TRBV7-8 | CASTHDKGQPQHF
TRBV11-2 | CAHPPSGEGRETQYF
TRBV30 | CAWDPGRYYEQYF
TRBV29-1 | CSVEKFRESNNEQFF
TRBV6-5 | CASSTQEGYEQYF
TRBV27 | CASSLQLIAGELFF
TRBV7-9 | CASSLGWGNTEAFF
TRBV6-6 | CASSYPPSGKETQYF
TRBV29-1 | CSSRGNQETQYF
TRBV7-8 | CASSLFLLAGVGETQYF
TRBV6-5 | CASSRTGVNEKLFF
TRBV7-3 | CASSPQPGSSYEQYF
TRBV10-1 | CASGQAGTDTQYF